This is a list of T cell receptor beta chains from one sample in a study of CD8 T cells in ankylosing spondylitis. Using its own MiXCR run on the 5' RACE reads, TCRdb lists one record per CDR3 protein. The data show 670,000 or so distinct CDR3 sequences, roughly 19% seen once. Material for sequencing was blood, either unsorted or a sorted T cell fraction (not recorded which). Source of these receptors: a male donor with ankylosing spondylitis. Both conserved end residues are part of each CDR3. D genes are given only for firm matches. Expanded clones are given a class, and other clones once, few, many or no size at all.

J gene,clone size,D gene,V gene,CDR3 protein,CDR3 DNA
TRBJ2-1,few,TRBD2,TRBV12-3/TRBV12-4,CASRPGRTTSGRNHNEQFF,TGTGCCAGCAGGCCGGGACGGACGACTAGCGGGAGAAACCACAATGAGCAGTTCTTC
TRBJ1-5,few,NA,TRBV6-1,CASSEGGANQPQHF,TGTGCCAGCAGTGAAGGCGGCGCGAATCAGCCCCAGCATTTT
TRBJ2-2,few,NA,TRBV28,CASSPPTSLGTGELFF,TGTGCCAGCAGTCCACCCACTAGCCTCGGAACCGGGGAGCTGTTTTTT
TRBJ2-1,NA,TRBD2,TRBV7-3,CASSPTGTRSYNEQFF,TGTGCCAGCAGCCCAACCGGGACTAGGTCCTACAATGAGCAGTTCTTC
TRBJ2-3,NA,NA,TRBV25-1,CASIPGFGKDTQYF,TGTGCCAGCATACCCGGGTTCGGGAAAGATACGCAGTATTTT
TRBJ2-7,few,NA,TRBV18,CASSPPSKLSSYEQYF,TGTGCCAGCTCACCACCCAGCAAGTTAAGCTCCTACGAGCAGTACTTC
TRBJ2-1,many,NA,TRBV11-2,CASSLGAYYNEQFF,TGTGCCAGCAGCTTAGGCGCCTACTACAATGAGCAGTTCTTC
TRBJ1-6,NA,NA,TRBV3-1,CASSQGVTPLHF,TGTGCCAGCAGCCAAGGGGTGACACCCCTCCACTTT
TRBJ2-3,NA,TRBD2,TRBV9,CASSPRTSGGWSTDTQYF,TGTGCCAGCAGCCCCCGGACTAGCGGGGGCTGGAGCACAGATACGCAGTATTTT
TRBJ2-1,few,NA,TRBV28,CASSLDATNEQFF,TGTGCCAGCAGTTTAGACGCTACGAATGAGCAGTTCTTC
TRBJ2-3,NA,NA,TRBV12-3/TRBV12-4,CASSGEGGNVDTQYF,TGTGCCAGCAGTGGCGAAGGGGGAAATGTGGATACGCAGTATTTT
TRBJ1-1,few,NA,TRBV29-1,CSARDRWAFF,TGCAGCGCACGTGACAGGTGGGCTTTCTTT
TRBJ2-4,NA,TRBD2,TRBV5-1,CASSKPLAGINIQYF,TGCGCCAGCAGCAAACCTCTAGCGGGGATTAACATTCAGTACTTC
TRBJ2-1,NA,TRBD2,TRBV7-3,CASSPTHGLAGNEQFF,TGTGCCAGCAGCCCTACCCACGGACTAGCGGGAAATGAGCAGTTCTTC
TRBJ2-7,NA,NA,TRBV6-1,CASSPRPSERQYF,TGTGCCAGCAGCCCCCGGCCTTCGGAACGGCAGTACTTC
TRBJ2-1,few,TRBD1,TRBV5-6,CASSFTGEMGNEQFF,TGTGCCAGCAGCTTCACAGGGGAAATGGGCAATGAGCAGTTCTTC
TRBJ2-7,NA,NA,TRBV28,CASTDSSWEQYF,TGTGCCAGCACCGACTCCAGTTGGGAGCAGTACTTC
TRBJ2-7,few,NA,TRBV5-5,CASSEGGAPYEQYF,TGTGCCAGCTCCGAGGGAGGAGCCCCCTACGAGCAGTACTTC
TRBJ1-2,few,NA,TRBV20-1,CSARDLVQEVYGYTF,TGCAGTGCTAGAGATCTTGTACAGGAAGTTTATGGCTACACCTTC
TRBJ1-1,few,NA,TRBV28,CASSSTPAVKGTEAFF,TGTGCCAGCAGTTCCACTCCAGCAGTCAAGGGCACTGAAGCTTTCTTT
TRBJ2-7,many,NA,TRBV5-1,CASSFQGPSYEQYF,TGCGCCAGCAGCTTCCAGGGCCCCTCCTACGAGCAGTACTTC
TRBJ1-4,few,NA,TRBV20-1,CSASRDFDWTNEKLFF,TGCAGTGCTAGTCGGGACTTTGACTGGACTAATGAAAAACTGTTTTTT
TRBJ2-7,few,TRBD2,TRBV6-2/TRBV6-3,CASSSGTKANEQYF,TGTGCCAGCAGTTCCGGGACTAAGGCCAACGAGCAGTACTTC
TRBJ1-5,few,NA,TRBV3-1,CASSQEGGQPQHF,TGTGCCAGCAGCCAGGAGGGTGGTCAGCCCCAGCATTTT
TRBJ2-1,many,TRBD2,TRBV5-1,CASSFSGSGSYNEQFF,TGCGCCAGCAGCTTTAGCGGGTCCGGGTCCTACAATGAGCAGTTCTTC
TRBJ2-7,NA,NA,TRBV15,CATSRAGGPNYEQYF,TGTGCCACCAGCAGAGCCGGTGGACCTAACTACGAGCAGTACTTC
TRBJ1-5,NA,NA,TRBV29-1,CSVRGVGGGQPQHF,TGCAGCGTTCGGGGGGTCGGCGGGGGTCAGCCCCAGCATTTT
TRBJ1-1,many,NA,TRBV12-3/TRBV12-4,CASSRDVRNTEAFF,TGTGCCAGCAGCAGGGACGTACGGAACACTGAAGCTTTCTTT
TRBJ2-7,few,TRBD1,TRBV10-3,CAISETGGSSYEQYF,TGTGCCATCAGCGAAACAGGGGGATCCTCCTACGAGCAGTACTTC
TRBJ1-6,few,TRBD1,TRBV7-8,CASSVGQEYSPLHF,TGTGCCAGCAGCGTTGGACAGGAGTATTCACCCCTCCACTTT
TRBJ2-3,NA,TRBD1,TRBV4-1,CASSPKVGTGDSTQYF,TGCGCCAGCAGCCCCAAGGTTGGGACAGGAGACTCTACGCAGTATTTT
TRBJ2-5,few,TRBD2,TRBV20-1,CSARDRLAGYQETQYF,TGCAGTGCTAGAGACCGACTAGCGGGGTACCAAGAGACCCAGTACTTC
TRBJ2-1,once,TRBD1,TRBV9,CASSVGDLDRGLISYNEQFF,TGTGCCAGCAGCGTAGGGGATCTTGACAGGGGGCTCATCTCCTACAATGAGCAGTTCTTC
TRBJ2-2,NA,TRBD1,TRBV20-1,CSASSGTVNTGELFF,TGCAGTGCTAGCTCCGGGACAGTGAACACCGGGGAGCTGTTTTTT
TRBJ2-2,few,TRBD2,TRBV9,CASSVDPDGLATGELFF,TGTGCCAGCAGCGTAGATCCGGACGGACTAGCCACCGGGGAGCTGTTTTTT
TRBJ2-2,NA,NA,TRBV29-1,CSVKLANTGELFF,TGCAGCGTCAAACTAGCGAACACCGGGGAGCTGTTTTTT
TRBJ1-5,NA,NA,TRBV20-1,CSARPTGAENQPQHF,TGCAGTGCTAGGCCCACTGGGGCCGAAAATCAGCCCCAGCATTTT
TRBJ1-5,NA,NA,TRBV20-1,CSAPDGPYSNQPQHF,TGCAGTGCCCCTGACGGCCCCTATAGCAATCAGCCCCAGCATTTT
TRBJ2-7,NA,TRBD1,TRBV7-2,CASSLGVSGTGFYEQYF,TGTGCCAGCAGCTTAGGAGTGTCGGGGACAGGGTTCTACGAGCAGTACTTC
TRBJ2-6,few,TRBD1,TRBV2,CASSGLDRFLSGANVLTF,TGTGCCAGCAGTGGATTGGACAGGTTCCTCTCTGGGGCCAACGTCCTGACTTTC
TRBJ2-1,NA,TRBD1,TRBV28,CASSANRGAYNEQFF,TGTGCCAGCAGTGCAAACAGGGGTGCCTACAATGAGCAGTTCTTC
TRBJ1-1,few,TRBD1,TRBV7-9,CASSSRDRMNTEAFF,TGTGCCAGCAGCTCAAGGGACAGAATGAACACTGAAGCTTTCTTT
TRBJ1-1,few,TRBD1,TRBV12-3/TRBV12-4,CASSLRAVSGTGSGTEAFF,TGTGCCAGCAGTTTACGGGCTGTCTCCGGGACAGGGTCTGGAACTGAAGCTTTCTTT
TRBJ1-1,many,NA,TRBV29-1,CSVVWSLSEAFF,TGCAGCGTTGTTTGGAGCTTAAGTGAAGCTTTCTTT
TRBJ2-1,NA,NA,TRBV19,CASSIRTSSYNEQFF,TGTGCCAGTAGTATCCGGACCTCCTCCTACAATGAGCAGTTCTTC
TRBJ1-5,NA,NA,TRBV12-3/TRBV12-4,CASSLGGVHQPQHF,TGTGCCAGCAGCCTCGGGGGGGTTCATCAGCCCCAGCATTTT
TRBJ1-1,NA,NA,TRBV4-1,CASSQGRGRNTEAFF,TGCGCCAGCAGCCAAGGTAGAGGGCGCAACACTGAAGCTTTCTTT
TRBJ1-1,NA,TRBD1,TRBV20-1,CSANPLDRVGTEAFF,TGCAGTGCTAACCCTCTGGACAGGGTGGGCACTGAAGCTTTCTTT
TRBJ1-5,few,TRBD1,TRBV27,CASRPLRDRGILSNQPQHF,TGTGCCAGCAGACCCCTCCGGGACAGGGGAATATTGAGCAATCAGCCCCAGCATTTT
TRBJ2-1,few,NA,TRBV10-3,CAISEQMSSYNEQFF,TGTGCCATCAGTGAGCAGATGAGCTCCTACAATGAGCAGTTCTTC
TRBJ2-7,few,NA,TRBV20-1,CSARGHAGSYEQYF,TGCAGTGCTAGAGGGCATGCAGGCTCCTACGAGCAGTACTTC
TRBJ2-1,many,TRBD2,TRBV29-1,CSVEGVGGRASSYNEQFF,TGCAGCGTTGAGGGAGTCGGCGGGAGGGCCTCATCCTACAATGAGCAGTTCTTC
TRBJ2-7,NA,NA,TRBV30,CAWSVGGSYEQYF,TGTGCCTGGAGTGTAGGCGGATCCTACGAGCAGTACTTC
TRBJ1-1,NA,NA,TRBV29-1,CSVDRAGPEAFF,TGCAGCGTTGATCGGGCGGGCCCTGAAGCTTTCTTT
TRBJ2-1,few,TRBD1,TRBV20-1,CSAGQGDEQFF,TGCAGTGCTGGACAGGGCGATGAGCAGTTCTTC